The clone carrying this T cell receptor (beta chain) was observed many times. Its antigen is as yet unknown. With template switching, a universal primer site was added, and the cDNA carried unique molecular identifiers. Each CDR3 protein is one row after TCRdb ran MiXCR on the 5' RACE reads. The sample carries 300,000 to 400,000 distinct CDR3 sequences, more than 9% recorded once. The data are from a study of identical twins. This CDR3 comprises 13 residues. The germline V gene encodes CDR1 SNHLY and CDR2 FYNNEI. Trimming removed 6 bases at V and 0 bases at J, with 9 bases between. Findings and limits, study-wide: The study reached conclusions through statistical analysis that was cross-sectional, not following the same donors.

In every case, the donor was a healthy Caucasian. Another study also made use of these data, one on yellow fever vaccine responses in identical twins. From that report: After vaccination, twins' T cell response reportedly seemed partly convergent, partly personalized.

The chain is built from TRBV2 and TRBJ2-7, with D possibly being TRBD2 (5 bases). Material for sequencing was CD8+ T cells sorted from blood. This clonotype was sampled from a woman aged 18-35 years in good health. The DNA for the CDR3 is TGTGCCAGCAGACTGGGGAGCTCCTACGAGCAGTACTTC. This encodes CASRLGSSYEQYF. The full variable domain, its missing parts supplied by reference TRBV2 and TRBJ2-7, is EPEVTQTPSHQVTQMGQEVILRCVPISNHLYFYWYRQILGQKVEFLVSFYNNEISEKSEIFDDQFSVERPDGSNFTLKIRSTKLEDSAMYFCASRLGSSYEQYFGPGTRLTVT.